This T cell receptor beta chain was profiled in a study of blood T cells in healthy people across ages. A second 7 to 11 cycle PCR used barcoded and J-beta primers. TCRdb used MiXCR to reprocess the 5' RACE reads, holding one entry per CDR3 protein. Among under 1,000,000 distinct CDR3 sequences listed, 36% were seen once. There are 14 residues in the CDR3. In germline, CDR1 is SGHDN, CDR2 FVKESK. V was pared by 0 bases and J by 5 bases, with 11 bases between. The study, taken as a whole, reports: When one million T cells were used, diversity estimates were thought to be underestimates.

As concerns this clonotype: What it binds is not known.

Per sample, a minimum of 6.5 million PBMCs were isolated. Material: blood. V and J are TRBV14 and TRBJ2-7, with a tentative D call TRBD2 (5 bases). The TCR comes from a man aged 18 to 35 in good health. The CDR3 DNA reads TGTGCCAGCAGCCAAGATGCTAGCAGAGACGAGCAGTACTTC. Residues: CASSQDASRDEQYF.